This T cell receptor (beta chain) emerged from a study of identical twins (dated by TCRdb to between 2015 and 2016). Regarding the research as a whole: The study deep-sequenced TCR alpha and beta repertoires from monozygotic twins, unrelated adults of various ages and cord blood to test whether fetal clonotypes persist. To rule out contamination, replicate twin experiments were performed at different times with different library preparation protocols. General conclusions and limits of the study: Abundant cord blood beta clonotypes had fewer insertions, young adult naive repertoires showed a similar but weaker trend, and memory repertoires showed no such trend. Out-of-frame TCR alpha sequences shared between twins showed an excess of low generation-probability sequences compared with coincidental sharing between unrelated individuals. Zero-insertion analyses could be partly confounded by invariant T cells such as MAIT and iNKT, though diverse VJ usage argued against such confounding for most clonotypes. Excess twin sharing in beta out-of-frame sequences was weaker because fewer shared sequences lowered the signal-to-noise ratio. Out-of-frame TCR alpha sharing in monozygotic twins was systematically underestimated by recombination models, whereas sharing between unrelated individuals was in agreement with the recombination models. Conclusions relied on cross-sectional statistical analysis, since the same donors could not be followed over many years.

All donors were healthy Caucasians. Three pairs of female monozygotic twins, all aged roughly 18 to 29 years, were included in the twin cohort. Positive isolation kits from Invitrogen were used to isolate CD4+ and CD8+ T cell populations. This clonotype came up many times. Its binding antigen is unknown. No clone much larger than this one lies a single base away; base qualities are absent. Reading the germline V gene gives CDR1 SGHAT and CDR2 FQNNGV. Trimmed from V: 6 bases; trimmed from J: 5 bases; junction bases lacking a gene match: 4. The CDR3 holds 13 amino acids from the cysteine to the phenylalanine. This entry keeps only the CDR3 DNA: 39 bases, framed from base 1. To prepare the library, 5' RACE was applied. This sample was sequenced with an Illumina HiSeq 2000. A universal primer binding site was introduced by template switching, and a unique molecular identifier was present in the final cDNA, enabling accurate counting of TCR cDNA molecules. First-strand cDNA for TCR alpha and beta chains was synthesized from specific primers in the conserved constant-segment region. To control for contamination, each cDNA library was double barcoded with a SMART-Mk sample barcode plus Illumina barcodes. TruSeq adapter sequences, together with Illumina sample barcodes, were added in two successive PCR steps. The Illumina HiSeq platform was used with custom primers to sequence TCR alpha and beta cDNA libraries. In the paper's pipeline: MiGEC was used to process raw reads and extract unique molecular identifiers, and MiXCR was used to find CDR3 positions. Recombination models were inferred per individual with the repgenHMM and IGoR tools using an EM algorithm. Shared clonotypes were analyzed with the tcR package in R, and sharing was normalized by the product of cloneset sizes. To study raw recombination free of thymic and clonal selection effects, out-of-frame nonproductive sequences were analyzed. TCRdb reanalyzed the raw reads on its own, using fastp at Q25 for trimming and MiXCR for clone calling, and kept in-frame beta chains. Here each entry gathers all rows of one CDR3 protein and keeps the most common genes and DNA. For this entry, the V and J calls and clone size follow TCRdb and not the study's own pipeline. The sample table holds 260,000 or so distinct CDR3 sequences, of which roughly 7.5% were seen once. Together, the top ten hold less than 6.5% of the sample.

The data also belong to a second study, concerning yellow fever vaccine responses in identical twins. As that second paper reports: According to the authors, in identical twins the way T cells responded to vaccination appeared partly convergent and partly personalized. In identical twins, the study followed T cell clones that responded to the vaccine with precision.

The chain is assembled from TRBV11-2 and TRBJ2-3, with TRBD2 matching 8 junction bases. Specimen: CD8+ T cells sorted from blood. This clonotype was sampled from a young woman in good health. CDR3 protein: CASSYAGGDTQYF. DNA sequence: TGTGCCAGCAGTTACGCGGGGGGAGATACGCAGTATTTT. This CDR3, with the reference TRBV11-2 and TRBJ2-3 proteins standing in past its ends, gives the full variable domain EAGVAQSPRYKIIEKRQSVAFWCNPISGHATLYWYQQILGQGPKLLIQFQNNGVVDDSQLPKDRFSAERLKGVDSTLKIQPAKLEDSAVYLCASSYAGGDTQYFGPGTRLTVL.